A selection of T cell receptor beta chains follows, all from one sample in a study of T cells after yellow fever vaccination. MiXCR, run by TCRdb on the 5' RACE reads, gives a single entry per CDR3 protein. The repertoire includes 450,000 to 600,000 distinct CDR3 sequences, about 14% of them detected once, and about 14% sits in the top ten. Sequences were derived from PBMCs, sampled on the day of the yellow fever booster vaccination. These receptor sequences come from a man aged 30-40 years who received the YFV17D yellow fever vaccine. Each CDR3 is given with its conserved first and last residue. A D gene is named only where the DNA matches it firmly. A clone size is listed for some rows: how often the clone was seen (once, few, many), or a class if it is expanded.

j_call clone_size v_call d_call cdr3_nt cdr3_aa
TRBJ2-2 few TRBV7-3 NA TGTGCCAGCAGCTTAATTTCGGCTACGAACACCGGGGAGCTGTTTTTT CASSLISATNTGELFF
TRBJ2-5 few TRBV28 TRBD2 TGTGCCAGCAGTTTTCCCACCCTAGCGGGTCTACAAGAGACCCAGTACTTC CASSFPTLAGLQETQYF
TRBJ2-6 NA TRBV11-2 NA TGTGCCAGCAGCCCACGGGCAGTACAGGATGGGGCCAACGTCCTGACTTTC CASSPRAVQDGANVLTF
TRBJ2-1 NA TRBV6-2/TRBV6-3 NA TGTGCCAGCAGAAGGGCTACGGGCGAGCAGTTCTTC CASRRATGEQFF
TRBJ2-1 NA TRBV7-2 TRBD2 TGTGCCAGCAGCTTAGGAGGACTAGCGGGAGTATGGTTCTTC CASSLGGLAGVWFF
TRBJ2-1 few TRBV13 TRBD2 TGTGCCAGCAGCTTACTCCTAGCGGGAGCTTACGAGCAGTTCTTC CASSLLLAGAYEQFF
TRBJ2-3 NA TRBV7-8 NA TGTGCCAGCAGCCCCGTTGGCCTGGGGGCAGATACGCAGTATTTT CASSPVGLGADTQYF
TRBJ2-5 NA TRBV6-1 NA TGTGCCAGCACCCATAGCGGGGACAGGGCGGGAGAGACCCAGTACTTC CASTHSGDRAGETQYF
TRBJ2-1 many TRBV7-9 TRBD1 TGTGCCAGCAGCGTCGGACAGGGGGCCGCCAATGAGCAGTTCTTC CASSVGQGAANEQFF
TRBJ2-1 NA TRBV7-2 TRBD2 TGTGCCAGCAGGACGGGAGGGGGGAATGAGCAGTTCTTC CASRTGGGNEQFF
TRBJ2-1 few TRBV20-1 NA TGCAGTGCTAGTGGGGGATTCGACGTGGGGTACAATGAGCAGTTCTTC CSASGGFDVGYNEQFF
TRBJ1-2 NA TRBV5-4 NA TGTGCCAGCAGCTTTTCGGGGGGCCGTGGCTACACCTTC CASSFSGGRGYTF
TRBJ2-2 NA TRBV7-9 NA TGTGCCAGCAGTTACCCCTTCCCCGGGGAGCCGTTTTTT CASSYPFPGEPFF
TRBJ2-1 NA TRBV6-5 NA TGTGCCAGCAGTTACATCGCCAAGGGAGGCAATGAGCAGTTCTTC CASSYIAKGGNEQFF